These 6 T cell receptor beta chains share one sample of origin, sequenced in a study of cytomegalovirus exposure and HLA in healthy donors. In the PCR, 60 Vbeta and 13 Jbeta primers were used. This table comes from immunoSEQ multiplex PCR, and its TCRdb copy is limited to in-frame clones, with some not included. The sample has about 190,000 clones, 75% to 85% seen once. Input material: PBMCs. These receptors came from a woman between 50 and 59 years old in good health and CMV-seronegative.

The chain employs TRBV28 and TRBJ2-7; TRBD1 agrees at 7 bases. The CDR3 is 15 residues long. J was trimmed by 3 bases and V by 6 bases; bases with no gene match: 11. CDR1 and CDR2 (germline): MDHEN, SYDVKM. As DNA, the CDR3 is TGTGCCAGCAGGACCCCCGACAGGGATGACTACGAGCAGTACTTC. It specifies CASRTPDRDDYEQYF.

This clone was seen a handful of times. The chain joins TRBV13 to TRBJ1-4, with a weak D call TRBD1 (5 bases). The CDR3 is 12 residues long. The ends were cut back, 4 bases at V and 13 bases at J, with 13 bases in the middle. From germline, CDR1 is PRHDT and CDR2 FYEKMQ (reference sequence). In nucleotides, the CDR3 is TGTGCCAGCAGCTCCCTTAGGGGCAGACTGTTTTTT. This sequence encodes CASSSLRGRLFF.

This sequence joins TRBV6-5 and TRBJ1-1; perhaps TRBD1 as D (5 bases). The V end was cut by 1 base, the J end by 5 bases, with 11 bases between. Germline CDR1 is MNHEY and CDR2 is SVGAGI. The CDR3 covers 14 residues. The CDR3 region is CASSYYGGGTEAFF. CDR3 nucleotide sequence: TGTGCCAGCAGTTACTACGGGGGGGGGACTGAAGCTTTCTTT.

The rearrangement uses TRBV5-1 and TRBJ2-3; the match to TRBD1 covers 7 bases. The CDR3 is 16 residues long. V dropped 0 bases and J dropped 1; count of bases not matched to a gene: 5. CDR1 is SGHRS, CDR2 YFSETQ, per germline. The CDR3 sequence is CASSLEGARGTDTQYF. CDR3 nucleotides: TGCGCCAGCAGCTTGGAGGGGGCGAGGGGCACAGATACGCAGTATTTT.

DNA for the CDR3: TGTGCCAGTAGTCCACTACAGGGGGCTAATAATTCACCCCTCCACTTT. Amino acid sequence: CASSPLQGANNSPLHF. The rearrangement joins TRBV19 to TRBJ1-6, with 9 positions matching TRBD1. The CDR3 is 16 amino acids. Germline-derived CDR1 and CDR2 are LNHDA and SQIVND (reference sequence). With 5 bases clipped from V and 5 bases from J, the junction kept 7 bases outside the gene matches.

The rearrangement uses TRBV2 and TRBJ1-4, with D maybe TRBD1 (5 bases). The germline gives CDR1 SNHLY, CDR2 FYNNEI. V gave up 10 bases and J gave up 2 bases, with 17 bases separating them. The CDR3 loop spans 15 amino acids. The CDR3 here is CATRGQGATNEKLFF. The CDR3 nucleotides are TGTGCCACCAGAGGACAAGGGGCGACTAATGAAAAACTGTTTTTT. Full variable domain (remainder filled in from reference TRBV2 and TRBJ1-4): EPEVTQTPSHQVTQMGQEVILRCVPISNHLYFYWYRQILGQKVEFLVSFYNNEISEKSEIFDDQFSVERPDGSNFTLKIRSTKLEDSAMYFCATRGQGATNEKLFFGSGTQLSVL.